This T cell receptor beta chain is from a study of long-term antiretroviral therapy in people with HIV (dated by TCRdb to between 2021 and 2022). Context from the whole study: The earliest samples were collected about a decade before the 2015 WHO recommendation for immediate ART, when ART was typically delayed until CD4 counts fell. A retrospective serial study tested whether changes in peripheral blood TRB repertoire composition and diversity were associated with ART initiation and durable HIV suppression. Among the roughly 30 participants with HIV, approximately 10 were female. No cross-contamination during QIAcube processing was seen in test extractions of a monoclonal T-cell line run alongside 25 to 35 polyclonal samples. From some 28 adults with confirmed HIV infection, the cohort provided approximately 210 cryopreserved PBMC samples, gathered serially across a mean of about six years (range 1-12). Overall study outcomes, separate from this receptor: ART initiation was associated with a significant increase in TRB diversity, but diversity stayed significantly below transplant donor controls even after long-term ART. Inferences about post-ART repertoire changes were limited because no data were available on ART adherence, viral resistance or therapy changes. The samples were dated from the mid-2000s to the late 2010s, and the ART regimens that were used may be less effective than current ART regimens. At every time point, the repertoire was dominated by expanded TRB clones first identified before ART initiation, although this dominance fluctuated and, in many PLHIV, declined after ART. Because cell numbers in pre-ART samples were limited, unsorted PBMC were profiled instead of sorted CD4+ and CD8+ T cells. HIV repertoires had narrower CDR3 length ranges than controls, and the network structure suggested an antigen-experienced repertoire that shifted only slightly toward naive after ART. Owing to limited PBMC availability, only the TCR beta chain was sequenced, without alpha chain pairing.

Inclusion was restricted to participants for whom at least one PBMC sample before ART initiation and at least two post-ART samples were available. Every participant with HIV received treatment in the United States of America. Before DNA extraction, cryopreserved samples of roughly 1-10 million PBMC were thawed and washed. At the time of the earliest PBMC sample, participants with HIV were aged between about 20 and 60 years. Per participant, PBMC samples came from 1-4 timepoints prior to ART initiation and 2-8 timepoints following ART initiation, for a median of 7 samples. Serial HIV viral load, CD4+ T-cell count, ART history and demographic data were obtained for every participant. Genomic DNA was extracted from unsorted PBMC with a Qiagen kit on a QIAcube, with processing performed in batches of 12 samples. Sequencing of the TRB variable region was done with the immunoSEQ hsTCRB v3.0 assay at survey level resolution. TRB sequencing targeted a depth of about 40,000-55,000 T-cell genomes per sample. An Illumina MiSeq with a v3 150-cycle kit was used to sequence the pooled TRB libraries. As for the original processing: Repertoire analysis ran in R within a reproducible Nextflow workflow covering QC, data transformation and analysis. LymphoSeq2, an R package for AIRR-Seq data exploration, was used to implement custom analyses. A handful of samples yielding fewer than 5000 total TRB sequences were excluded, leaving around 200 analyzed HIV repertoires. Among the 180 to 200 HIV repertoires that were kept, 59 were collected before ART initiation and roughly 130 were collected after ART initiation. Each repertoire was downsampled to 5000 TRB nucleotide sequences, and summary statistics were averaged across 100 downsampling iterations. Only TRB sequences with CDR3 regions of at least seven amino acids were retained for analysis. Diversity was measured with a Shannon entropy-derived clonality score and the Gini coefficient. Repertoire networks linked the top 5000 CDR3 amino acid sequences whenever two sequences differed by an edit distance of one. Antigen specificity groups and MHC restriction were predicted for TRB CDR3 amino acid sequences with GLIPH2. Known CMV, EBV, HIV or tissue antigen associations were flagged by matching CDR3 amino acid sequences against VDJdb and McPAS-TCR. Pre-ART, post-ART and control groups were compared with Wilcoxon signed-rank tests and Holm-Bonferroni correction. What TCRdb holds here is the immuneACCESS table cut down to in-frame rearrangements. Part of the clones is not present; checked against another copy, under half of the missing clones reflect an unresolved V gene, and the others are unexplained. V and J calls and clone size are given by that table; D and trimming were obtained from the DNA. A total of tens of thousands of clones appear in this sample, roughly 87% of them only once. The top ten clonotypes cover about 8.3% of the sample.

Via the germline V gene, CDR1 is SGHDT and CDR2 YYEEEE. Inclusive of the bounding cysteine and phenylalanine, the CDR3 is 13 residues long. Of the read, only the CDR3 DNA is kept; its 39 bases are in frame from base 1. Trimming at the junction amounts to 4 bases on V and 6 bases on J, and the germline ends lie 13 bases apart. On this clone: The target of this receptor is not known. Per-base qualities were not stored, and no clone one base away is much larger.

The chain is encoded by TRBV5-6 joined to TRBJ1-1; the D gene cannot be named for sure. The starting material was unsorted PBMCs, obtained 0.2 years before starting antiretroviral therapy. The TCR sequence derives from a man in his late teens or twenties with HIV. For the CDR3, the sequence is CASSRTDRSEAFF. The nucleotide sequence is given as TGTGCCAGCAGCCGGACTGATCGCTCTGAAGCTTTCTTT.